The sequence of this T cell receptor (beta chain) was determined in a study of vaccination effects on CD4 cells after COVID-19. Concerning this clone: The target antigen is unknown.

Generated by immunoSEQ multiplex PCR, the TCRdb table keeps only in-frame clones and is missing some. This table has about 24,000 clones, roughly three quarters appearing once. The CDR3 has 14 residues. Germline CDR1 and CDR2: SGHKS and YYEKEE (reference sequence). V dropped 0 bases and J dropped 10; count of bases not matched to a gene: 8. Prior to sequencing, the ViraFEST assay stimulated PBMC with viral peptide pools, which expanded the antigen-specific CD4+ T cells. Investigators separated out CD4+ T cells once less than 11 days of culture had passed. All vaccine recipients tested negative for nucleocapsid antibodies and had never contracted SARS-CoV-2 infection.

The sequence came from a human donor who received a COVID-19 vaccine. This chain joins TRBV5-5 and TRBJ1-1; 8 bases map to TRBD1. Sequencing was performed on CD4+ T cells from PBMCs cultured with HCoV-NL63 spike peptides, taken before COVID-19 vaccination. CDR3 region: CASSLDQGARGAFF. CDR3 bases: TGTGCCAGCAGCTTGGACCAGGGGGCCCGGGGAGCTTTCTTT.